Given below is one TCR beta chain in context. Under the authors' procedure: Scientists estimated how many nucleated cells there were by amplifying reference gene primers. Produced via immunoSEQ multiplex PCR; TCRdb's table is partial and in-frame only. V, J and clone size are those of that table, while D and trimming were read from the DNA. The sample comprises 70,000 to 90,000 clones, roughly 70% of which are singletons, and 2.6% rests with the top ten. These data come from a study of blood T cell repertoires in COVID-19. Study in general: From the United States, Italy and Spain came samples of acute and convalescent COVID-19. PBMCs, B-cell-depleted T cells, or T cells provided the cDNA or gDNA that made up the material.

The V gene lost 2 bases and the J gene lost 4 bases, with 14 bases spanning the gap. Germline CDR1 is MDHEN and CDR2 is SYDVKM. This CDR3 comprises 15 residues. The clonotype originates from a human donor with acute or convalescent COVID-19. The donor label of this sample is uncertain. The sequenced material came from peripheral blood. J is TRBJ1-2 and V is TRBV28, with D uncertain. CDR3 in amino acids: CASSLGSDFRYGYTF. The CDR3 DNA reads TGTGCCAGCAGTTTAGGCTCCGATTTTCGCTATGGCTACACCTTC.